This T cell receptor beta chain emerged from a study of blood T cell repertoires in COVID-19. Looking at the study overall: Spain, Italy and the United States supplied samples that represented acute and convalescent COVID-19. T cells, B-cell-depleted T cells, or PBMCs supplied cDNA or gDNA.

The CDR3 covers 13 residues. From germline, CDR1 is MDHEN and CDR2 SYDVKM. V dropped 2 bases and J dropped 5; count of bases not matched to a gene: 0. In the original workflow: Amplification of reference gene primers was used by the study to estimate nucleated cell counts. The protocol was immunoSEQ multiplex PCR, while the TCRdb copy is restricted to in-frame clones and leaves out a portion. Clone size and the V and J calls come from that table; the DNA yielded D and trimming. Among more than 120,000 clones, around four fifths were seen once, and the ten largest hold 4.8%. The chain recombines TRBV28 with TRBJ2-1; 7 bases match TRBD2. This receptor was taken from a human donor in a cohort sampled during active COVID-19. Input material: peripheral blood. The CDR3 bases are TGTGCCAGCAGTTTACTAGCGGACAATGAGCAGTTCTTC. Protein sequence: CASSLLADNEQFF.